This T cell receptor beta chain stems from a study of T-cell memory formation after mild COVID-19. Study summary: Across donors, TCR clusters were largely donor specific.

Remarks on this clonotype: Its antigen is still unknown.

TCRdb passed the 5' RACE reads through MiXCR, listing each CDR3 protein once. Of 560,000 or so distinct CDR3 sequences listed, 17% are singletons. Study-wide results and caveats: The study found balanced CD4/CD8 in clones contracting day 15 to 85 and a CD4+ lean in later expanders. CD4+ contracting clones lay mainly in CM and EM, CD8+ ones in EMRA.

Sequencing was done on a sample of PBMCs or a T cell subset sorted from them (not recorded which). This clonotype originated in an adult woman who had mild COVID-19 (a few samples of this study predate the infection). Cell type and time point are not known.

CDR3 protein: CSAGRQGGSPLHF. For the CDR3, the DNA is TGCAGTGCTGGGAGACAGGGAGGTTCACCCCTCCACTTT. The chain recombines TRBV20-1 with TRBJ1-6; 7 bases align to TRBD1. The CDR3 runs to 13 residues. V was pared by 5 bases and J by 9 bases, with 7 bases of the junction left unmatched. Germline lookup yields CDR1 DFQATT and CDR2 SNEGSKA (reference sequence).